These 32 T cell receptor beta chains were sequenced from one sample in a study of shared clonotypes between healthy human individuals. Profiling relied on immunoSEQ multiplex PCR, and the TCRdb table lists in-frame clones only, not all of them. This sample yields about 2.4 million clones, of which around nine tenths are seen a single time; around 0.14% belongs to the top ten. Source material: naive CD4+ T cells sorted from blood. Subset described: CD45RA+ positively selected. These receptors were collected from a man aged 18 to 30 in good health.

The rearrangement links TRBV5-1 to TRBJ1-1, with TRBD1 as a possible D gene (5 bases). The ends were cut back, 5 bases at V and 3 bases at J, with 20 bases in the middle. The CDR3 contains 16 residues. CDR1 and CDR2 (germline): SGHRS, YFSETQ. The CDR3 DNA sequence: TGCGCCAGCAGACCCCTCCCGCCCGGGGGAGACACTGAAGCTTTCTTT. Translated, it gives CASRPLPPGGDTEAFF.

CDR3 sequence (DNA): TGCGCCAGCAGCACCAGGACTAGCGGGAGTTCCGGGGAGCTGTTTTTT. This encodes CASSTRTSGSSGELFF. This chain links TRBV5-1 with TRBJ2-2, with 13 bases identical to TRBD2. From germline, CDR1 is SGHRS and CDR2 YFSETQ. V lost 4 bases and J lost 6; bases outside the gene matches: 6. The CDR3 length is 16 residues.

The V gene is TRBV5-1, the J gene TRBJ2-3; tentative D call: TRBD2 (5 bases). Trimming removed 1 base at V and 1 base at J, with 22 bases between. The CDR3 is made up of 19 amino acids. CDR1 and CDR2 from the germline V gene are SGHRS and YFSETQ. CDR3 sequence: CASSLSIMPALGGTDTQYF. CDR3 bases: TGCGCCAGCAGCTTGTCGATCATGCCGGCACTGGGAGGCACAGATACGCAGTATTTT.

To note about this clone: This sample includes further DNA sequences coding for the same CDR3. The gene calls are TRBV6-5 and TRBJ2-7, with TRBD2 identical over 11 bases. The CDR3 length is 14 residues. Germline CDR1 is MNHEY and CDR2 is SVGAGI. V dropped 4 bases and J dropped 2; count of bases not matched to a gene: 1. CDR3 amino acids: CASSLAGGPYEQYF. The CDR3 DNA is TGTGCCAGCAGTTTAGCGGGAGGGCCCTACGAGCAGTACTTC.

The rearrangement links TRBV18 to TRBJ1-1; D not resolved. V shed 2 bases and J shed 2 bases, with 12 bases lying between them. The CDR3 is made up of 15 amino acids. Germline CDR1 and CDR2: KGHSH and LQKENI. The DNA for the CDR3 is TGTGCCAGCTCACCATCCGAGATCCGCAACACTGAAGCTTTCTTT. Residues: CASSPSEIRNTEAFF. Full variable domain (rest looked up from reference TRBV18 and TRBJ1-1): NAGVMQNPRHLVRRRGQEARLRCSPMKGHSHVYWYRQLPEEGLKFMVYLQKENIIDESGMPKERFSAEFPKEGPSILRIQQVVRGDSAAYFCASSPSEIRNTEAFFGQGTRLTVV.

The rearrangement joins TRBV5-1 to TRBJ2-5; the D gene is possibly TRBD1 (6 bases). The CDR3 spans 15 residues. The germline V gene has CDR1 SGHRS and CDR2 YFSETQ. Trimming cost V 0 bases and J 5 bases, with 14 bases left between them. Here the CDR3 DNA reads TGCGCCAGCAGCTTGGCCGAGGAAAGGGGGGAGACCCAGTACTTC. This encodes CASSLAEERGETQYF. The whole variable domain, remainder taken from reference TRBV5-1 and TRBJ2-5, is KAGVTQTPRYLIKTRGQQVTLSCSPISGHRSVSWYQQTPGQGLQFLFEYFSETQRNKGNFPGRFSGRQFSNSRSEMNVSTLELGDSALYLCASSLAEERGETQYFGPGTRLLVL.

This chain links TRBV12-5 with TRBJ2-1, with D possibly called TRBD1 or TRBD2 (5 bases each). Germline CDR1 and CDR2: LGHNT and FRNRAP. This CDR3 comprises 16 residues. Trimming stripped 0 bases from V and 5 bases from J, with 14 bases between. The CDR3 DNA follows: TGTGCTAGTGGTTTGGTAATACCAGGGACCCACAATGAGCAGTTCTTC. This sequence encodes CASGLVIPGTHNEQFF.

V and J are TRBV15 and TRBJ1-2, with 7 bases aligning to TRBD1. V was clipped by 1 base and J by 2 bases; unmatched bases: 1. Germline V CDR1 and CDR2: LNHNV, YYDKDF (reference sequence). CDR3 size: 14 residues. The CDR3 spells CATSRVTGNYGYTF. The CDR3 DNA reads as TGTGCCACCAGCAGAGTGACAGGGAACTATGGCTACACCTTC.

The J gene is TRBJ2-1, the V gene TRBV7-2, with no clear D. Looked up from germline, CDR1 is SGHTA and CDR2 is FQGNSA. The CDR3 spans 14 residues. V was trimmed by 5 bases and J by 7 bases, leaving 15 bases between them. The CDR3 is CASSLDKVWNEQFF. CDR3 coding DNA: TGTGCCAGCAGCCTAGATAAGGTTTGGAATGAGCAGTTCTTC.

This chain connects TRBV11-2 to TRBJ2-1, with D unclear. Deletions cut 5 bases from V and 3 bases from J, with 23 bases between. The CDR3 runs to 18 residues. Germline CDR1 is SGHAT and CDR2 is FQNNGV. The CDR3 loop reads CASSPRIKDTAGYNEQFF. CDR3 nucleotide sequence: TGTGCCAGCAGCCCTCGGATCAAAGACACCGCCGGCTACAATGAGCAGTTCTTC.

The CDR3 sequence is CATSATSTEQFF. Written as DNA, the CDR3 is TGTGCCACCAGCGCTACTAGCACTGAGCAGTTCTTC. V usage is TRBV15 and J usage is TRBJ2-1, with TRBD2 as a possible D gene (6 bases). Germline lookup yields CDR1 LNHNV and CDR2 YYDKDF (reference sequence). V shed 5 bases and J shed 9 bases, with 11 bases lying between them. CDR3 length: 12 residues.

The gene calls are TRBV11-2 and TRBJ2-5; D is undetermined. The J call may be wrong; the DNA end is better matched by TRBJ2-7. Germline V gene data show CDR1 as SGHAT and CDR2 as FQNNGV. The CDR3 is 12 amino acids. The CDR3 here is CASSSPQDEQYF. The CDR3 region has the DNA TGTGCCAGCAGCTCTCCCCAGGACGAGCAGTACTTC.

The CDR3 protein is CASSPPNPITDTQYF. CDR3 DNA: TGTGCCAGCTCACCACCGAACCCCATCACAGATACGCAGTATTTT. The chain combines TRBV18 with TRBJ2-3; D is unclear. The germline gives CDR1 KGHSH, CDR2 LQKENI. With 0 bases removed from V and 2 bases from J, the gap between germline ends came to 9 bases. The CDR3 length is 15 residues.

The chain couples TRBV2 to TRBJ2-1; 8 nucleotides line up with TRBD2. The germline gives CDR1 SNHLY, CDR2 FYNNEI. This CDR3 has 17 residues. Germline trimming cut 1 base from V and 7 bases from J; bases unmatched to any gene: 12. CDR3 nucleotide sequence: TGTGCCAGCAGTGAAGTTTCCGGGACTAGGCCCGGGAATGAGCAGTTCTTC. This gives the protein CASSEVSGTRPGNEQFF.

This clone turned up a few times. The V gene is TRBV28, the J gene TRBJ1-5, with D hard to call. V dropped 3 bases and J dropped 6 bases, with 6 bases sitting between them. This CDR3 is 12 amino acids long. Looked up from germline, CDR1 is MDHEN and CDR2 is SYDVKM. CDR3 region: CASSLQSQPQHF. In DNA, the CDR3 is TGTGCCAGCAGTTTGCAGAGTCAGCCCCAGCATTTT.

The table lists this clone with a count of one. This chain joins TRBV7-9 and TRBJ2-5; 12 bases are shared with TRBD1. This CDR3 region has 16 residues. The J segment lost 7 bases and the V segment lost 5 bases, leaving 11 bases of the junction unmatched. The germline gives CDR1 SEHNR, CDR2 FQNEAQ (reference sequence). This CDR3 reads CASSRHRDRGQGTQYF. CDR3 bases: TGTGCCAGCAGCCGCCACCGGGACAGGGGGCAGGGGACCCAGTACTTC.

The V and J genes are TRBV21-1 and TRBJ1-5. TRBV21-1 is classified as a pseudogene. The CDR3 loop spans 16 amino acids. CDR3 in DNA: TGTGCCAGCAGCAAAGGATGGGTGACCCCCCAACAGCCCCAGCATTTT. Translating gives CASSKGWVTPQQPQHF.

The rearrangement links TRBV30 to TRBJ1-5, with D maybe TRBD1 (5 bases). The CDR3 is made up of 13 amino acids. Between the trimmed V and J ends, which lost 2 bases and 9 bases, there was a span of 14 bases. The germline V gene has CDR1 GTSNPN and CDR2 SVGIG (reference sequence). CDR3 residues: CAWSTGDLGPQHF. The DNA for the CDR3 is TGTGCCTGGAGTACGGGGGACCTTGGGCCCCAGCATTTT.

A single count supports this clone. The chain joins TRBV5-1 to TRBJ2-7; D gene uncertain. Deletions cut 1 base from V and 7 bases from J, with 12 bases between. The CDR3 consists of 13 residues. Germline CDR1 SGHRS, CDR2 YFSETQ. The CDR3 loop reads CASSLFPENEQYF. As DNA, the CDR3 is TGCGCCAGCAGCTTGTTTCCAGAAAATGAGCAGTACTTC.

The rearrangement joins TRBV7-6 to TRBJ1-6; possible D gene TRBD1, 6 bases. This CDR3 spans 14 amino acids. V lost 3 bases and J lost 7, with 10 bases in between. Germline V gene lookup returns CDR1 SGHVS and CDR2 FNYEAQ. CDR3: CASSFSGDNSPLHF. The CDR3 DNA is TGTGCCAGCAGCTTTTCAGGGGACAATTCACCCCTCCACTTT.

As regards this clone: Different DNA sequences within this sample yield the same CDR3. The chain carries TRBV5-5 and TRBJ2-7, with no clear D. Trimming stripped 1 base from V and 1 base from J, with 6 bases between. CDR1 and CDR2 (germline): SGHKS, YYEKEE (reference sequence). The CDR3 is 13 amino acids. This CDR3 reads CASSLTASYEQYF. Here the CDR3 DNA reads TGTGCCAGCAGCTTGACAGCATCCTACGAGCAGTACTTC.

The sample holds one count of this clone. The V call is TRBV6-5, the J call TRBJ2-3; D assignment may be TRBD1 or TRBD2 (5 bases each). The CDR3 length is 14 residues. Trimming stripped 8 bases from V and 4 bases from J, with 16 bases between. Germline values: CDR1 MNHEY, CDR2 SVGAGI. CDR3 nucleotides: TGTGCCAGCCGAGGGACCGCTCGCCCAGATACGCAGTATTTT. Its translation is CASRGTARPDTQYF.

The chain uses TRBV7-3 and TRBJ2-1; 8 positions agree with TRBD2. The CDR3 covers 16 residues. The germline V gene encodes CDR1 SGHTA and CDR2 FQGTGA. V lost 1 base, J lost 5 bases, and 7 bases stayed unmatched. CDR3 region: CASSLNGGGHNNEQFF. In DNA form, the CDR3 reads TGTGCCAGCAGCTTAAACGGCGGGGGGCACAACAATGAGCAGTTCTTC.

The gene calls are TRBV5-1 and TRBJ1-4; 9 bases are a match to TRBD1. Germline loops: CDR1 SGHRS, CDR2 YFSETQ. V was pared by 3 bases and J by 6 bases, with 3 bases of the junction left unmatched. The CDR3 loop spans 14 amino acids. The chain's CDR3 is CASSSQGADEKLFF. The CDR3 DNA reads TGCGCCAGCAGCTCACAGGGGGCTGATGAAAAACTGTTTTTT.

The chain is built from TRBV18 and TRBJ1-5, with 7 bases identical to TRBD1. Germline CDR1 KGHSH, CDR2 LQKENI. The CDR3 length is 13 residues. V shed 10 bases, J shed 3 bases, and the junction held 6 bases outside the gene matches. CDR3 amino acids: CATQGEANQPQHF. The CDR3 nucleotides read TGTGCCACCCAGGGGGAGGCCAATCAGCCCCAGCATTTT.

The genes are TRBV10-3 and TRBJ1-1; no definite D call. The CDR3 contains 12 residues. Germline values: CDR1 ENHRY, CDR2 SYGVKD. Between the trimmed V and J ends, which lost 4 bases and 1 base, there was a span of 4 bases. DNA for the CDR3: TGTGCCATCAGTGCCTCGAACACTGAAGCTTTCTTT. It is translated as CAISASNTEAFF.

CDR3 in amino acids: CASSAGTKVIYEQYF. DNA for the CDR3: TGTGCCAGCAGCGCCGGGACAAAGGTGATCTACGAGCAGTACTTC. The rearrangement uses TRBV27 and TRBJ2-7; weak D call: TRBD1 (6 bases). CDR3 length: 15 residues. CDR1 and CDR2 from the germline V gene are MNHEY and SMNVEV (reference sequence). Trimming left V 6 bases short and J 3 bases short, with 18 bases between.

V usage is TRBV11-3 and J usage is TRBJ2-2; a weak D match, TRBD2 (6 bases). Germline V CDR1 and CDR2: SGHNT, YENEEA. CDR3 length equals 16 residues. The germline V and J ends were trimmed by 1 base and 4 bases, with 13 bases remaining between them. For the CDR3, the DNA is TGTGCCAGCAGCTTAGTGTACGGGAGTTTCACCGGGGAGCTGTTTTTT. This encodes CASSLVYGSFTGELFF.

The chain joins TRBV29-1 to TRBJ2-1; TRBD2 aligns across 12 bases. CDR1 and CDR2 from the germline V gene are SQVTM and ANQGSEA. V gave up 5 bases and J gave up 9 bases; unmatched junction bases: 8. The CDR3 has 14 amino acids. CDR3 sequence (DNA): TGCAGCGTTACTGAGACTAGCGGGAGAGCTGAGCAGTTCTTC. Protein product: CSVTETSGRAEQFF.

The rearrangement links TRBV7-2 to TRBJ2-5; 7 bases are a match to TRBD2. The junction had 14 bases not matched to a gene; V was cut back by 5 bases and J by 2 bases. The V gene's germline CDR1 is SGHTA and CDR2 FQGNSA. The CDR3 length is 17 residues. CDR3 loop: CASSLDLLAGVQETQYF. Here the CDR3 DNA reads TGTGCCAGCAGCCTAGACCTTCTTGCGGGAGTGCAAGAGACCCAGTACTTC. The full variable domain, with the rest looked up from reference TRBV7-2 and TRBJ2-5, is GAGVSQSPSNKVTEKGKDVELRCDPISGHTALYWYRQSLGQGLEFLIYFQGNSAPDKSGLPSDRFSAERTGGSVSTLTIQRTQQEDSAVYLCASSLDLLAGVQETQYFGPGTRLLVL.

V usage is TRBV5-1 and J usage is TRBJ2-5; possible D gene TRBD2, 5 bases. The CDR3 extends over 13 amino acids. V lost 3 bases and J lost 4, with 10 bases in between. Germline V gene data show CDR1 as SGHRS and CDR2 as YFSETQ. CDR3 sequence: CASSSHAGETQYF. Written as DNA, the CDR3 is TGCGCCAGCAGCTCGCACGCGGGAGAGACCCAGTACTTC. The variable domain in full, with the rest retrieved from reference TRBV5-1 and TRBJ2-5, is KAGVTQTPRYLIKTRGQQVTLSCSPISGHRSVSWYQQTPGQGLQFLFEYFSETQRNKGNFPGRFSGRQFSNSRSEMNVSTLELGDSALYLCASSSHAGETQYFGPGTRLLVL.

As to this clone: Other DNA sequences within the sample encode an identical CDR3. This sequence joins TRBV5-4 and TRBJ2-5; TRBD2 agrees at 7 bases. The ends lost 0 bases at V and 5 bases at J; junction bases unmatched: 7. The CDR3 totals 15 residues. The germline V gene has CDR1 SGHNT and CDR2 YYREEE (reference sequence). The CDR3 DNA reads TGTGCCAGCAGCTTGGCTTCTAGCGGAGGCGAGACCCAGTACTTC. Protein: CASSLASSGGETQYF.